This T cell receptor (beta chain) was captured in a study of memory CD4+ T cells and cytomegalovirus serostatus. The CDR3 totals 16 residues. Germline lookup yields CDR1 SGHNT and CDR2 YENEEA. V lost 4 bases to trimming and J lost 8 bases, with 21 bases between them. Single viable CD3+CD4+CD8-CD45RO+ cells were sorted as the memory CD4+ T cells. CMV serostatus came from serum IgG against pp150, pp28, p38, p52. Under the authors' procedure: After removing out-of-frame reads, around 2,100,000 distinct TCRbeta sequences remained. Repertoires were generated with immunoSEQ multiplex PCR, while TCRdb's copy carries only in-frame clones and drops some. D and trimming were read from the DNA, whereas the V and J calls and clone size are those reported in that table. Of around 53,000 clones in the sample, 80% to 85% were seen once. This clone was observed a few times.

The V gene is TRBV11-3, the J gene TRBJ2-1; a weak D match, TRBD2 (6 bases). Sequencing used memory CD4+ T cells from blood. The clonotype was recovered from an adult in good health and CMV-seropositive. Here the CDR3 reads CASSSWGDSGEYEQFF. For the CDR3, the DNA is TGTGCCAGCAGCTCATGGGGGGACTCTGGAGAATATGAGCAGTTCTTC.